This passage covers 7 T cell receptor beta chains from one sample sequenced in a study of technical replicates of blood from a few donors. Only in-frame clones appear in the TCRdb table, and some are missing; sequencing was by immunoSEQ multiplex PCR. The sample yields around 56,000 clones, about 95% seen once. The sequencing input was PBMCs. These receptors were obtained from a human donor in good health. Some clones in this sample may be carry-over from other donors' samples.

The chain combines TRBV30 with TRBJ1-2; D is uncertain. Germline assignment: CDR1 GTSNPN and CDR2 SVGIG (reference sequence). CDR3 length: 13 residues. Trimming pared 5 bases from V and 2 bases from J, leaving 12 bases between. The CDR3 DNA is TGTGCCTGGGGGCGGGATTTCAACTATGGCTACACCTTC. Protein: CAWGRDFNYGYTF.

V gene TRBV30 combines with J gene TRBJ1-1; perhaps TRBD1 as D (6 bases). CDR1 is GTSNPN and CDR2 is SVGIG in the germline V gene (reference sequence). Trimming removed 1 base at V and 3 bases at J, with 9 bases between. This CDR3 has 13 amino acids. The CDR3 spells CAWSGQGYTEAFF. The CDR3, as DNA: TGTGCCTGGAGTGGTCAGGGGTACACTGAAGCTTTCTTT.

The chain couples TRBV7-2 to TRBJ2-5; D might be TRBD1 (6 bases). Germline loops: CDR1 SGHTA, CDR2 FQGNSA. The V end lost 5 bases, the J end lost 3 bases, and 13 bases lay between the germline ends. The CDR3 is 14 amino acids. The DNA for the CDR3 is TGTGCCAGCAGCAAAAGGACAGAGGAAGAGACCCAGTACTTC. This sequence encodes CASSKRTEEETQYF.

The gene calls are TRBV5-1 and TRBJ1-3; D not certain. V lost 3 bases, J lost 0 bases, and 10 bases lay in between. CDR3 size: 15 residues. The germline gives CDR1 SGHRS, CDR2 YFSETQ. The CDR3 reads CASSSTPVSGNTIYF. CDR3 sequence (DNA): TGCGCCAGCAGCTCGACACCCGTCTCTGGAAACACCATATATTTT. Using reference TRBV5-1 and TRBJ1-3 for the parts outside the CDR3, the full variable domain is KAGVTQTPRYLIKTRGQQVTLSCSPISGHRSVSWYQQTPGQGLQFLFEYFSETQRNKGNFPGRFSGRQFSNSRSEMNVSTLELGDSALYLCASSSTPVSGNTIYFGEGSWLTVV.

This chain connects TRBV6-5 to TRBJ2-1; possibly TRBD2 for D (5 bases). V was pared by 6 bases and J by 5 bases, with 17 bases between. Per germline, CDR1 MNHEY and CDR2 SVGAGI. The CDR3 runs to 15 residues. Written as DNA, the CDR3 is TGTGCCAGCAGGCGGGCGATAACAGAGAACAATGAGCAGTTCTTC. Its protein product is CASRRAITENNEQFF.

This sequence joins TRBV29-1 and TRBJ2-7; 7 bases map to TRBD1. Germline-derived CDR1 and CDR2 are SQVTM and ANQGSEA. This CDR3 is 14 amino acids long. V lost 7 bases and J lost 0; bases outside the gene matches: 9. The CDR3 nucleotides read TGCAGCGCCCTGACACGGGACAGCTCCTACGAGCAGTACTTC. It yields the protein CSALTRDSSYEQYF.

This clone was detected once. The rearrangement joins TRBV6-5 to TRBJ1-1, with unresolved D. Germline lookup yields CDR1 MNHEY and CDR2 SVGAGI. V dropped 2 bases and J dropped 1 base, with 2 bases sitting between them. The length of the CDR3 is 12 residues. The CDR3 is CASSYRNTEAFF. The CDR3 coding sequence is TGTGCCAGCAGTTACCGGAACACTGAAGCTTTCTTT.